The rows below give T cell receptor beta chains drawn from one sample of a study of T cell changes during pregnancy in multiple sclerosis. TCRdb's table, derived via immunoSEQ multiplex PCR, lists solely in-frame clones and lacks some. The sample includes 30,000 to 45,000 clones, 80% to 95% seen only once; the top ten take 1.2%. Sequenced material: PBMCs (not recorded whether the cells were cultured). All receptors come from a female donor with multiple sclerosis, enrolled in a pregnancy study. Both conserved end residues are trimmed from each CDR3.

J,V,length,CDR3
TRBJ2-6,TRBV10-3,13,AAIGQNSGANVLT
TRBJ2-3,TRBV10-1,12,ASSDGPRGDTQY
TRBJ1-4,TRBV5-5,15,ASSWGTGTPGDEKLF
TRBJ1-2,TRBV5-1,14,ASSYRDRGLGYGYT
TRBJ1-1,TRBV9,13,ASSVAGTTNTEAF
TRBJ1-3,TRBV6-4,14,ASSEKAVSSGNTIY
TRBJ2-1,TRBV2,12,ASRQASGTNEQF
TRBJ2-7,TRBV18,14,ASSPRVSLIYDEQY
TRBJ2-7,TRBV5-1,13,ASSLGGDPNHEQY
TRBJ2-6,TRBV11-3,18,ASTPSGPTSGSGGANVLT
TRBJ2-7,TRBV4-1,12,ASRPTSGTYEQY
TRBJ1-1,TRBV4-1,9,ASSQLGGLS
TRBJ1-2,TRBV11-2,11,ASSQLVNYGYT
TRBJ2-1,TRBV11-2,13,ASSYGTSDNNEQF
TRBJ2-1,TRBV2,9,ASNWLREQF
TRBJ1-2,TRBV7-2,13,ASSIGTDLRGGYT
TRBJ2-7,TRBV2,15,ASSGGTSGKSSYEQY
TRBJ1-4,TRBV5-5,11,ASSRDTNEKLF